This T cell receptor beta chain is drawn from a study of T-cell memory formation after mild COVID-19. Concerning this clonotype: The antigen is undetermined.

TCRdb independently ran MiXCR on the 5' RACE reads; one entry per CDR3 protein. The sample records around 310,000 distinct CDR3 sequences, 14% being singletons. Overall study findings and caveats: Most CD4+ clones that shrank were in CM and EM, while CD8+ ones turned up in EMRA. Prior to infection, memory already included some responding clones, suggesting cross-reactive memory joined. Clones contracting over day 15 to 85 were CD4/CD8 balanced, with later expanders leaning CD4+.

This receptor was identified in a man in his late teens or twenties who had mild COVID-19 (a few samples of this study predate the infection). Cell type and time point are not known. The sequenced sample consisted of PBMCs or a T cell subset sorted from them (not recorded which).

CDR3 sequence: CASRRKLAGGITGELFF. DNA of the CDR3: TGTGCCAGCAGGCGCAAACTAGCGGGGGGTATCACCGGGGAGCTGTTTTTT. V is TRBV27 and J is TRBJ2-2; TRBD2 matches 12 bases. CDR1 is MNHEY, CDR2 SMNVEV, per germline (reference sequence). Trimming removed 6 bases from V and 4 bases from J; junction bases left unmatched: 9. The CDR3 sequence is 17 residues long.